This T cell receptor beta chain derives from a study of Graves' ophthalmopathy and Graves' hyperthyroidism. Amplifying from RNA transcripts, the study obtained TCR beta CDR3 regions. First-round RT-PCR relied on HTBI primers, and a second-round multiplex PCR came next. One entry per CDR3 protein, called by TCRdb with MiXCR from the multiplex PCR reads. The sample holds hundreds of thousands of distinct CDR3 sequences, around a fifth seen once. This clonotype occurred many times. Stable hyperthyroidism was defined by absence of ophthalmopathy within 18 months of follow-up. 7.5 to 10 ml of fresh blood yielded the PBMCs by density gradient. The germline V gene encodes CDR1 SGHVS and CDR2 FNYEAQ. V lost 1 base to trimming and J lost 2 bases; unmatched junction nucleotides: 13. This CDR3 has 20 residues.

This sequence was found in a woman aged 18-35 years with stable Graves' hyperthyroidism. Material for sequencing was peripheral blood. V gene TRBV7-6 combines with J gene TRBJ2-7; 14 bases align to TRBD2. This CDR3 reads CASSLGGSGTSGSRTYEQYF. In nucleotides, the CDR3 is TGTGCCAGCAGCTTAGGGGGATCCGGGACTAGCGGGAGTAGGACCTACGAGCAGTACTTC.